The clone carrying this T cell receptor (beta chain) was recorded a few times. TCRdb re-called the PCR reads with MiXCR, one entry per CDR3 protein. The data show roughly 100,000 distinct CDR3 sequences, about half seen once. The data stem from a study of CDR3 diversity in severe acne. The source material was blood. This clonotype originated in a male donor with acne.

The CDR3 sequence is CAISESEGFYGYTF. In DNA form, the CDR3 reads TGTGCCATCAGTGAGTCGGAGGGATTCTATGGCTACACCTTC. This sequence joins TRBV10-3 and TRBJ1-2; D not resolved. Germline CDR1 and CDR2: ENHRY and SYGVKD. CDR3 length equals 14 residues. With 0 bases removed from V and 4 bases from J, the gap between germline ends came to 9 bases.